Shown below are 27 T cell receptor beta chains from a single sample sequenced in a study of human T cells and chemical hapten exposure (dated by TCRdb to the early 2020s). What the time point label conveys for this sample: patch test 2, 6 weeks after DPC sensitization. The sample's treatment or condition label, decoded: therapeutic diphenylcyclopropenone sensitization with weekly scalp DPC. Library preparation employed RACE. Sequencing was carried out with a NextSeq 500. TCRdb reprocessing: public reads trimmed at Q25 with fastp, clones called with MiXCR, in-frame beta chains kept. Merged by CDR3 protein, the rows form single entries marked with the most common genes and DNA. Counted in this sample were around 100,000 distinct CDR3 sequences; more than 9.5% of them appeared once. The ten largest clonotypes hold 2.5% to 3.5% of the sample. The specimen was whole blood, collected in connection with sensitization to the hapten diphenylcyclopropenone (DPC). The source of these receptors is a woman aged 40 to 49 with alopecia areata. Some clones in this sample may be carry-over from other donors' samples.

The rearrangement joins TRBV20-1 to TRBJ2-1, with D unclear. The CDR3 sequence is 14 residues long. In germline, CDR1 is DFQATT, CDR2 SNEGSKA (reference sequence). The V gene lost 5 bases and the J gene lost 9 bases, with 20 bases spanning the gap. CDR3 in amino acids: CSALPLPGVSEQFF. The CDR3 bases are TGCAGTGCTTTACCTCTGCCGGGTGTAAGTGAGCAGTTCTTC.

This clonotype has just a few counts. This chain uses TRBV18 with TRBJ2-2; D possibly matches TRBD1 or TRBD2 (5 bases each). This CDR3 has 16 residues. In germline, CDR1 is KGHSH, CDR2 LQKENI. Trimming removed 8 bases at V and 1 base at J, with 17 bases between. CDR3 in amino acids: CASPSEADKNTGELFF. In nucleotides, the CDR3 is TGTGCCAGCCCTTCGGAGGCGGACAAGAACACCGGGGAGCTGTTTTTT.

This clonotype was seen many times. The chain couples TRBV25-1 to TRBJ1-2; D not certain. The V end was cut by 3 bases, the J end by 9 bases, with 8 bases between. Germline CDR1 reads MGHDK; CDR2 reads SYGVNS. This CDR3 contains 11 residues. The CDR3 protein is CASSDVRSYTF. The DNA for the CDR3 is TGTGCCAGCAGTGACGTTAGGAGCTACACCTTC.

In this sample, this clonotype turned up a few times. The J gene is TRBJ2-7, the V gene TRBV13; 7 bases map to TRBD1. The germline gives CDR1 PRHDT, CDR2 FYEKMQ (reference sequence). V lost 4 bases and J lost 0; bases outside the gene matches: 6. This CDR3 region has 15 residues. The CDR3 coding sequence is TGTGCCAGCAGCTCCGGACAGGAACACTCCTACGAGCAGTACTTC. It encodes CASSSGQEHSYEQYF.

This clonotype was seen many times. CDR3 in amino acids: CASSQTRDTQYF. The DNA for the CDR3 is TGCGCCAGCAGCCAAACTAGAGATACGCAGTATTTT. V is TRBV4-3 and J is TRBJ2-3, with TRBD2 as a possible D gene (5 bases). V dropped 2 bases and J dropped 5 bases, with 5 bases sitting between them. This CDR3 has 12 residues. CDR1 is LGHNA and CDR2 is YSLEER in the germline V gene.

This clonotype was picked up many times. CDR3 region: CASSARSGSQTQYF. CDR3 DNA sequence: TGTGCCAGCAGCGCACGGAGCGGGAGTCAGACCCAGTACTTC. This chain links TRBV7-2 with TRBJ2-5; 8 positions match TRBD2. The CDR3 runs 14 residues. V shed 5 bases, J shed 6 bases, and the junction held 8 bases outside the gene matches. Germline CDR1 and CDR2: SGHTA and FQGNSA.

The rearrangement uses TRBV12-3 or TRBV12-4 and TRBJ2-5; 9 bases map to TRBD2. The CDR3 extends over 13 amino acids. The V gene end was trimmed by 3 bases and the J gene end by 7 bases; junction bases not matched to a gene: 3. The CDR3 protein is CASSFATSGTQYF. The CDR3, as DNA: TGTGCCAGCAGTTTCGCGACTAGCGGGACCCAGTACTTC.

V and J are TRBV25-1 and TRBJ2-1; TRBD2 aligns across 11 bases. The CDR3 covers 15 residues. Per the germline V gene, CDR1 is MGHDK and CDR2 is SYGVNS. The ends lost 2 bases at V and 11 bases at J; junction bases unmatched: 8. In nucleotides, the CDR3 is TGTGCCAGCAGTGAAAGGCTAGCGGGAGGAGCTAAGCAGTTCTTC. Translating it yields CASSERLAGGAKQFF.

This clonotype was seen at least ten times. V is TRBV2 and J is TRBJ2-7, with TRBD2 as a possible D gene (6 bases). V was shortened by 8 bases and J by 2 bases, with 16 bases between the two germline ends. This CDR3 comprises 14 residues. From germline, CDR1 is SNHLY and CDR2 FYNNEI. The CDR3 here is CASGPGLLTYEQYF. In nucleotides, the CDR3 is TGTGCCAGCGGACCGGGACTCCTGACCTACGAGCAGTACTTC.

This clonotype was seen more than once but under ten times. The genes are TRBV30 and TRBJ1-1, with TRBD1 matching over 7 bases. Losses at the gene ends were 2 bases for V and 7 bases for J; bases not matched to a gene: 13. Germline values: CDR1 GTSNPN, CDR2 SVGIG (reference sequence). The CDR3 is 15 amino acids. The CDR3 region is CAWSPRRGGAVEAFF. CDR3 nucleotides: TGTGCCTGGAGTCCCCGAAGAGGGGGCGCGGTTGAAGCTTTCTTT.

This clonotype was recorded many times. The chain has TRBV28 and TRBJ2-1; either TRBD1 or TRBD2 may fit D (6 bases each). Trimming cost V 6 bases and J 15 bases, with 21 bases left between them. The germline CDR1 and CDR2 sequences are MDHEN and SYDVKM. This CDR3 contains 13 residues. The CDR3 reads CASSLDGPGALFF. The CDR3 DNA follows: TGTGCCAGCAGCCTCGACGGTCCGGGGGCTCTGTTCTTC. The full variable domain, rest sourced from reference TRBV28 and TRBJ2-1, is DVKVTQSSRYLVKRTGEKVFLECVQDMDHENMFWYRQDPGLGLRLIYFSYDVKMKEKGDIPEGYSVSREKKERFSLILESASTNQTSMYLCASSLDGPGALFFGPGTRLTVL.

A few counts support this clonotype. V is TRBV29-1 and J is TRBJ1-2; D may be TRBD1 (5 bases). V lost 0 bases and J lost 5, with 7 bases in between. The CDR3 has 12 residues. Germline lookup yields CDR1 SQVTM and CDR2 ANQGSEA. CDR3 protein: CSVEDRVYGYTF. In DNA form, the CDR3 reads TGCAGCGTTGAAGACAGGGTTTATGGCTACACCTTC.

This clonotype occurred many times. The chain employs TRBV6-5 and TRBJ1-2; perhaps TRBD1 as D (6 bases). Trimming removed 3 bases from V and 0 bases from J, with 11 bases in between. CDR1 MNHEY and CDR2 SVGAGI come from the germline V gene. This CDR3 is 15 amino acids long. The CDR3 reads CASSYGGGANYGYTF. In DNA, the CDR3 is TGTGCCAGCAGTTATGGAGGGGGGGCTAACTATGGCTACACCTTC.

The chain carries TRBV6-6 and TRBJ1-1; D is uncertain. Germline CDR1 is MNHNY and CDR2 is SVGAGI (reference sequence). The V end was cut by 5 bases, the J end by 3 bases, with 19 bases between. This CDR3 has 16 amino acids. The CDR3 DNA is TGTGCCAGCAGTCAATCACGCCCGGGAGGGTACACTGAAGCTTTCTTT. Encoded protein: CASSQSRPGGYTEAFF.

The rearrangement joins TRBV4-1 to TRBJ1-1; possibly TRBD1 for D (5 bases). The CDR3 length is 14 residues. Germline lookup yields CDR1 MGHRA and CDR2 YSYEKL. V lost 4 bases, J lost 3 bases, and 12 bases lay in between. CDR3 DNA sequence: TGCGCCAGCAGCCGATCACAGGTAGACACTGAAGCTTTCTTT. Translating it yields CASSRSQVDTEAFF.

This chain connects TRBV7-2 to TRBJ2-1; weak D call: TRBD2 (5 bases). The CDR3 consists of 14 residues. Trimming removed 2 bases at V and 7 bases at J, with 12 bases between. The germline CDR1 and CDR2 sequences are SGHTA and FQGNSA. The CDR3 region is CASSLSIASNEQFF. CDR3 in DNA: TGTGCCAGCAGCTTAAGTATAGCGTCTAATGAGCAGTTCTTC.

This clonotype was found a few times. The chain links TRBV5-1 to TRBJ2-3, with no clear D. This CDR3 is 14 amino acids long. Germline lookup yields CDR1 SGHRS and CDR2 YFSETQ. Trimming removed 6 bases from V and 0 bases from J, with 11 bases in between. This CDR3 reads CASKLEGSTDTQYF. CDR3 bases: TGCGCCAGCAAGCTGGAAGGGAGCACAGATACGCAGTATTTT.

Comments on this clonotype: A much larger clone differs from this one at a single base, so this may be a read error. The CDR3 loop reads CASKVPRSVSVSPTDTQYF. As DNA, the CDR3 is TGTGCCAGCAAGGTCCCAAGATCTGTTAGCGTGTCCCCCACAGATACGCAGTATTTT. V is TRBV6-2 or TRBV6-3 and J is TRBJ2-3, with D tentatively TRBD2 (5 bases). Germline CDR1 reads MNHEY; CDR2 reads SVGEGT. The germline V and J ends were trimmed by 7 bases and 2 bases, with 28 bases remaining between them. The CDR3 sequence is 19 residues long.

This clonotype occurred many times. This chain links TRBV30 with TRBJ2-1; 9 bases are a match to TRBD1. The CDR3 has 15 residues. Per germline, CDR1 GTSNPN and CDR2 SVGIG (reference sequence). Trimming removed 5 bases from V and 9 bases from J; junction bases left unmatched: 14. The CDR3 loop is CAWDERDRVPPEQFF. CDR3 coding DNA: TGTGCCTGGGACGAACGGGACAGGGTGCCGCCTGAGCAGTTCTTC. Based on the CDR3 plus reference TRBV30 and TRBJ2-1, the full variable domain is SQTIHQWPATLVQPVGSPLSLECTVEGTSNPNLYWYRQAAGRGLQLLFYSVGIGQISSEVPQNLSASRPQDRQFILSSKKLLLSDSGFYLCAWDERDRVPPEQFFGPGTRLTVL.

The V gene is TRBV5-5, the J gene TRBJ1-5; D not resolved. CDR1 SGHKS and CDR2 YYEKEE come from the germline V gene (reference sequence). The CDR3 has 16 amino acids. V lost 0 bases, J lost 1 base, and 11 bases lay in between. Here the CDR3 reads CASSLGYSPSNQPQHF. As DNA, the CDR3 is TGTGCCAGCAGCTTGGGATACTCCCCAAGCAATCAGCCCCAGCATTTT.

This clonotype was seen more than once but under ten times. The rearrangement joins TRBV30 to TRBJ2-3; 11 nucleotides line up with TRBD2. This CDR3 contains 13 residues. Germline V lookup: CDR1 GTSNPN, CDR2 SVGIG (reference sequence). With 1 base clipped from V and 10 bases from J, the junction kept 4 bases outside the gene matches. The CDR3 sequence is CAWSALAGGSQYF. CDR3 coding DNA: TGTGCCTGGAGTGCTCTAGCGGGGGGATCGCAGTATTTT.

This clonotype was seen at least ten times. CDR3 protein: CASSNNRVSADTQYF. CDR3 in DNA: TGTGCCAGCAGCAACAACAGGGTGTCCGCAGATACGCAGTATTTT. The rearrangement uses TRBV7-3 and TRBJ2-3; D possibly corresponds to TRBD1 (6 bases). CDR1 SGHTA and CDR2 FQGTGA come from the germline V gene. The V end was cut by 5 bases, the J end by 4 bases, with 16 bases between. The CDR3 covers 15 residues.

The gene calls are TRBV7-2 and TRBJ2-2; the D is unclear. Germline V gene data show CDR1 as SGHTA and CDR2 as FQGNSA. This CDR3 has 16 amino acids. V was clipped by 1 base and J by 5 bases, with 14 bases between them. The CDR3 here is CASSLGRTLGTGELFF. For the CDR3, the DNA is TGTGCCAGCAGCTTAGGGCGGACCCTAGGGACCGGGGAGCTGTTTTTT.

There are many counts of this clonotype. V is TRBV27 and J is TRBJ1-5, with D maybe TRBD1 (5 bases). The CDR3 runs 13 residues. Trimming removed 3 bases at V and 10 bases at J, with 13 bases between. CDR1 and CDR2 (germline): MNHEY, SMNVEV (reference sequence). As DNA, the CDR3 is TGTGCCAGCAGTTTCCAAAGCGGGACTCCCCAGCATTTT. Amino acids: CASSFQSGTPQHF.

At least ten counts were recorded for this clonotype. The chain couples TRBV5-4 to TRBJ1-4, with TRBD1 matching 9 bases. Germline CDR1 SGHNT, CDR2 YYREEE (reference sequence). With 4 bases clipped from V and 8 bases from J, the junction kept 9 bases outside the gene matches. The CDR3 has 15 amino acids. The CDR3 is CASSLAGTGREKLFF. The CDR3 region has the DNA TGTGCCAGCAGCCTGGCCGGGACAGGGAGGGAAAAACTGTTTTTT.

A few counts support this clonotype. The V gene is TRBV18, the J gene TRBJ1-2; D is perhaps TRBD1 (5 bases). Trimming removed 6 bases at V and 0 bases at J, with 20 bases between. There are 17 residues in the CDR3. Looked up from germline, CDR1 is KGHSH and CDR2 is LQKENI. The CDR3 spells CASSQNQGVLSNYGYTF. CDR3 DNA sequence: TGTGCCAGCTCTCAAAACCAGGGAGTCCTTTCTAACTATGGCTACACCTTC.

This clonotype was found a few times. This chain joins TRBV20-1 and TRBJ2-1; D remains unclear. V lost 1 base and J lost 0, with 10 bases in between. CDR1 is DFQATT, CDR2 SNEGSKA, per germline (reference sequence). This CDR3 spans 15 amino acids. CDR3 nucleotides: TGCAGTGCTAGAGCAGTCTCGAGCTCCTACAATGAGCAGTTCTTC. Translating gives CSARAVSSSYNEQFF.